This T cell receptor beta chain derives from a study of T cells in Graves' hyperthyroidism and ophthalmopathy. Exclusion of patients followed from uncontrolled infection, other autoimmune disease, pregnancy or lactation. The authors took PBMCs from about 9.5 ml fresh peripheral blood. On this clonotype itself: Its cognate antigen is unknown.

Study-level findings and limits: Ophthalmopathy got predicted by the model a median about 6.5 months before its onset. Most clonotypes expanded in the thyroid (above 0.001) were also present in blood.

TCR beta CDR3 region amplification was performed from RNA transcripts. The HTBI set primed first-round TCR CDR3 RT-PCR. TCRdb itself ran the multiplex PCR reads through MiXCR, one entry per CDR3 protein. The sample lists 490,000 or so distinct CDR3 sequences, approximately 23% occurring once. This CDR3 contains 14 residues. Per the germline V gene, CDR1 is SGHRS and CDR2 is YFSETQ. The V gene lost 2 bases and the J gene lost 6 bases, with 13 bases spanning the gap. The sample consisted of blood. This TCR was sampled from a woman between 65 and 79 years old with Graves' ophthalmopathy. This chain links TRBV5-1 with TRBJ2-3; D uncertain. The CDR3 bases are TGCGCCAGCAGCTTATATAAGGTTTCCGATACGCAGTATTTT. The encoded protein is CASSLYKVSDTQYF.